This T cell receptor beta chain was captured in a study of radiotherapy plus CTLA-4 blockade in lung cancer. Study-level information: Objective responses were observed in approximately 20% of patients, and disease control was achieved by approximately 34%. Findings of the study overall: Blood TCR clones of tumor origin expanded after radiotherapy plus ipilimumab. Interferon-beta, together with early blood T cell clone dynamics, reportedly best predicted response.

Germline V gene data show CDR1 as MNHEY and CDR2 as SVGAGI. This CDR3 comprises 13 residues. V dropped 6 bases and J dropped 4 bases, with 12 bases sitting between them. Patients had chemo-refractory metastatic non-small-cell lung cancer and received focal radiation plus CTLA-4 blockade that used ipilimumab. Comment on this clone: Antigen unknown.

Some clones are missing from TCRdb's copy, which holds only in-frame ones; the method was immunoSEQ multiplex PCR. This repertoire shows fewer than 55,000 clones, approximately 77% found once; its top ten account for roughly 3%. This receptor was identified in a human donor with non-small cell lung cancer whose response to radiotherapy plus ipilimumab could not be evaluated. The starting material was peripheral blood, obtained from a patient treated with radiotherapy plus ipilimumab. This sequence joins TRBV6-5 and TRBJ1-2; a weak D match, TRBD1 (5 bases). DNA of the CDR3: TGTGCCAGCAGACGCGACAGCACCTATGGCTACACCTTC. Translated, it gives CASRRDSTYGYTF.